The rows below give T cell receptor beta chains drawn from one sample of a study of radiotherapy plus CTLA-4 blockade in lung cancer. Produced via immunoSEQ multiplex PCR; TCRdb's table is partial and in-frame only. The sample includes some 96,000 clones, almost 90% of them seen just once. Sequenced here: peripheral blood, sampled from a patient treated with radiotherapy plus ipilimumab. These receptors all stem from a human donor with non-small cell lung cancer that progressed on radiotherapy plus ipilimumab. Both conserved end residues are part of each CDR3. The D gene is left open where the match is weak. Part of the rows lack a size; the others show once, few, many or a class for expanded clones.

v_gene: TRBV2; abundance: NA; j_gene: TRBJ2-1; d_gene: NA; CDR3nt: TGTGCCAGCATGGCGGGACGGGGCTACAATGAGCAGTTCTTC; CDR3aa: CASMAGRGYNEQFF
v_gene: TRBV7-3; abundance: NA; j_gene: TRBJ2-5; d_gene: TRBD2; CDR3nt: TGTGCCAGCAGCAAGGGACTAGCGGGACAAGAGACCCAGTACTTC; CDR3aa: CASSKGLAGQETQYF
v_gene: TRBV5-6; abundance: NA; j_gene: TRBJ1-1; d_gene: TRBD1; CDR3nt: TGTGCCAGCAGCTTGGGGACAGGGATGAACACTGAAGCTTTCTTT; CDR3aa: CASSLGTGMNTEAFF
v_gene: TRBV7-6; abundance: NA; j_gene: TRBJ2-1; d_gene: TRBD2; CDR3nt: TGTGCCAGCAGCTTAGCGAATAGCGGGAGGAACTCCTACAATGAGCAGTTCTTC; CDR3aa: CASSLANSGRNSYNEQFF
v_gene: TRBV29-1; abundance: NA; j_gene: TRBJ1-1; d_gene: NA; CDR3nt: TGCAGCGGGAGGGTTTTGGACAACACTGAAGCTTTCTTT; CDR3aa: CSGRVLDNTEAFF
v_gene: TRBV5-1; abundance: NA; j_gene: TRBJ2-7; d_gene: TRBD2; CDR3nt: TGCGCCAGCAGCCCAGCAGCGGGAAGAGAGGAGCAGTACTTC; CDR3aa: CASSPAAGREEQYF
v_gene: TRBV5-1; abundance: NA; j_gene: TRBJ1-5; d_gene: NA; CDR3nt: TGCGCCAGCAGCTTGGAGGGCCAAGGCACCCAGCCCCAGCATTTT; CDR3aa: CASSLEGQGTQPQHF
v_gene: TRBV27; abundance: NA; j_gene: TRBJ2-7; d_gene: NA; CDR3nt: TGTGCCAGCAGTCGGGCAGTAACCTCCTACGAGCAGTACTTC; CDR3aa: CASSRAVTSYEQYF
v_gene: TRBV9; abundance: once; j_gene: TRBJ2-3; d_gene: NA; CDR3nt: TGTGCCAGCAGCCCCCCCGGACCGGGGGATACGCAGTATTTT; CDR3aa: CASSPPGPGDTQYF
v_gene: TRBV27; abundance: NA; j_gene: TRBJ2-6; d_gene: TRBD1; CDR3nt: TGTGCCAGCAGCCGGGACAGGGGAGGCTCCGGTGGGGCCAACGTCCTGACTTTC; CDR3aa: CASSRDRGGSGGANVLTF
v_gene: TRBV11-3; abundance: NA; j_gene: TRBJ2-1; d_gene: TRBD1; CDR3nt: TGTGCCAGCAGCCCGGGACAGATAATGGGCAATGAGCAGTTCTTC; CDR3aa: CASSPGQIMGNEQFF
v_gene: TRBV15; abundance: NA; j_gene: TRBJ1-4; d_gene: NA; CDR3nt: TGTGCCACCAGCAGAGAAAAGGGGTTTTTCGGAAAACTGTTTTTT; CDR3aa: CATSREKGFFGKLFF
v_gene: TRBV11-2; abundance: NA; j_gene: TRBJ1-2; d_gene: NA; CDR3nt: TGTGCCAGCAGCTTAGAACGGGGCAACTATGGCTACACCTTC; CDR3aa: CASSLERGNYGYTF
v_gene: TRBV5-5; abundance: NA; j_gene: TRBJ2-5; d_gene: TRBD2; CDR3nt: TGTGCCAGCAGCTTACTAGCGGGAGCGGAGACCCAGTACTTC; CDR3aa: CASSLLAGAETQYF
v_gene: TRBV27; abundance: NA; j_gene: TRBJ2-4; d_gene: TRBD1; CDR3nt: TGTGCCAGCAGTACAAGGACAGGGTCTGAAATGTGGGTTCAGTACTTC; CDR3aa: CASSTRTGSEMWVQYF
v_gene: TRBV10-3; abundance: NA; j_gene: TRBJ2-5; d_gene: TRBD1; CDR3nt: TGTGCCATCAGTGAGGAAGGGGGCGCGGCCCAGTACTTC; CDR3aa: CAISEEGGAAQYF
v_gene: TRBV2; abundance: NA; j_gene: TRBJ1-2; d_gene: TRBD1; CDR3nt: TGTGCCAGCAGGGGACAGTTAGGCTATGGCTACACCTTC; CDR3aa: CASRGQLGYGYTF
v_gene: TRBV7-9; abundance: once; j_gene: TRBJ1-4; d_gene: NA; CDR3nt: TGTGCCAGCAGTTCCCGACAGGCCGGGAGTGAAAAACTGTTTTTT; CDR3aa: CASSSRQAGSEKLFF
v_gene: TRBV6-6; abundance: NA; j_gene: TRBJ2-1; d_gene: TRBD1; CDR3nt: TGTGCCAGCAGGGAAGGGGGCCACAATGAGCAGTTCTTC; CDR3aa: CASREGGHNEQFF
v_gene: TRBV2; abundance: NA; j_gene: TRBJ1-2; d_gene: NA; CDR3nt: TGTGCCAGCAGTGTCGACAGGAAAAACTATGGCTACACCTTC; CDR3aa: CASSVDRKNYGYTF
v_gene: TRBV7-9; abundance: NA; j_gene: TRBJ2-7; d_gene: TRBD1; CDR3nt: TGTGCCAGCAGCCTGGGACAGAACTACGAGCAGTACTTC; CDR3aa: CASSLGQNYEQYF
v_gene: TRBV5-6; abundance: NA; j_gene: TRBJ1-2; d_gene: NA; CDR3nt: TGTGCCAGCAGCTTGGGATGGGTCCCCTGGGCTAACTATGGCTACACCTTC; CDR3aa: CASSLGWVPWANYGYTF
v_gene: TRBV5-4; abundance: NA; j_gene: TRBJ2-3; d_gene: NA; CDR3nt: TGTGCCAGCAGTATATCCGGGATAAGCACAGATACGCAGTATTTT; CDR3aa: CASSISGISTDTQYF
v_gene: TRBV5-4; abundance: medium-sized; j_gene: TRBJ2-2; d_gene: TRBD2; CDR3nt: TGTGCCAGCAGCTTGGATGGGACTAGCGGGGGAGTCGGGGAGCTGTTTTTT; CDR3aa: CASSLDGTSGGVGELFF
v_gene: TRBV5-5; abundance: NA; j_gene: TRBJ1-2; d_gene: NA; CDR3nt: TGTGCCAGCAGCCAAGGGGGGGACTATGGCTACACCTTC; CDR3aa: CASSQGGDYGYTF
v_gene: TRBV2; abundance: NA; j_gene: TRBJ1-1; d_gene: TRBD1; CDR3nt: TGTGCCAGCAGAGACGACAGGGGGAACACTGAAGCTTTCTTT; CDR3aa: CASRDDRGNTEAFF
v_gene: TRBV2; abundance: NA; j_gene: TRBJ2-5; d_gene: NA; CDR3nt: TGTGCCAGCAGTGAAGAGACCCAGTACTTC; CDR3aa: CASSEETQYF